This T cell receptor (beta chain) was recovered during a study of neurological immune-mediated disorders (dated by TCRdb to the late 2010s). Context from the whole study: The study compared peripheral blood TCR-beta repertoires of HTLV-I-associated myelopathy (HAM/TSP) patients, multiple sclerosis patients and healthy controls using UMI-based sequencing. The roughly 110 TCR-beta libraries included longitudinal samples, technical triplicates and paired sorted CD4+ and CD8+ T-cell subsets alongside PBMC samples. The cohort included approximately 68 subjects: some 15 with HAM/TSP, about 34 with multiple sclerosis, and around 20 healthy controls. Study-wide conclusions, independent of this receptor: No identical CDR3 amino acid sequences were found to be shared among expanded clones across subjects, suggesting that TCR-beta repertoires were private in all groups. TCR clonal expansion was highest in HAM/TSP patients and lowest in MS patients, with MS patients falling below even healthy controls.

CDR1 and CDR2 were assigned from the germline V gene (reference sequence) as DFQATT and SNEGSKA. The cysteine opens and the phenylalanine closes a CDR3 of 15 amino acids. The read is trimmed to its CDR3 DNA, 45 bases read in frame from base 1. The healthy controls were volunteers from a blood bank in Maryland, USA. Libraries from unsorted PBMCs were made from 2 million PBMCs kept in RNAlater at -80 degrees C until RNA extraction. Peripheral blood was subjected to Ficoll-Hypaque density gradient centrifugation to isolate PBMCs, which were then cryopreserved in liquid nitrogen. As for this clonotype: The clone's antigen remains unknown. Its ends do not fully match the called genes, so a read error is possible.

cDNA synthesis used template-switch 5'RACE with a primer carrying a 10-nucleotide random unique molecular identifier tagging each TCR transcript. Each sequencing run produced over 160 million TCR-beta sequences covering 15-18 subjects. Total RNA was extracted with the RNeasy kit. The KAPA Real-time Library Amplification kit was used to amplify TCR-beta VDJ regions with primers for the TCR constant region and the 5'RACE anchor. Sample indexes and Illumina adaptors were added in a first PCR, and a second PCR then increased library yield. After Ampure bead purification, the TCR product of roughly 650 bp was size-selected on a 2% E-gel SizeSelection system. Before pooling, library quality was assessed on a Bioanalyzer, concentration was determined with Qubit, and library quantification was performed with the Kapa Library Quantification kit. Paired-end 2 x 150 bp sequencing of the libraries was performed on an Illumina HiSeq 2500. To increase sequence diversity, roughly 25-31% phiX was spiked into each library pool. From the authors' description of their analysis: Quality-filtered reads were processed with the UMI-based MiGEC pipeline, which removed over 85% of raw TCR sequences during error correction. VDJ genes were aligned to IMGT germline references, and each clonotype was defined by a unique CDR3 amino acid sequence together with V-J genes. VDJtools evaluated clonal expansion, Shannon diversity and CDR3 relatedness (CalcPairwiseDistances, ClusterSamples); CLCbio workbench built phylogenetic trees. Clones with at least 8 unique UMIs were defined as expanded, with this threshold being based on coefficient-of-variation modelling across technical triplicates. TCRdb cleaned the public reads at Q25 with fastp, built clones with MiXCR and kept in-frame beta chains. All rows with the same CDR3 protein become a single entry with the most common DNA and genes. The V and J calls, along with clone size, are taken from TCRdb and not from the paper's own processing. The sample table holds about 30,000 distinct CDR3 sequences, of which about 16% were seen once. The ten largest account for about 28% of the sample.

Sequencing was carried out using PBMCs. The source of this sequence is a man aged 70 or older in good health. The rearranged chain carries TRBV20-1 and TRBJ2-7; TRBD2 aligns with 9 central bases. The CDR3 loop reads CSARDDSGSPHEHYF. The sequence in DNA is TGCAGTGCTAGAGATGATAGCGGGAGCCCCCACGAGCACTACTTC.